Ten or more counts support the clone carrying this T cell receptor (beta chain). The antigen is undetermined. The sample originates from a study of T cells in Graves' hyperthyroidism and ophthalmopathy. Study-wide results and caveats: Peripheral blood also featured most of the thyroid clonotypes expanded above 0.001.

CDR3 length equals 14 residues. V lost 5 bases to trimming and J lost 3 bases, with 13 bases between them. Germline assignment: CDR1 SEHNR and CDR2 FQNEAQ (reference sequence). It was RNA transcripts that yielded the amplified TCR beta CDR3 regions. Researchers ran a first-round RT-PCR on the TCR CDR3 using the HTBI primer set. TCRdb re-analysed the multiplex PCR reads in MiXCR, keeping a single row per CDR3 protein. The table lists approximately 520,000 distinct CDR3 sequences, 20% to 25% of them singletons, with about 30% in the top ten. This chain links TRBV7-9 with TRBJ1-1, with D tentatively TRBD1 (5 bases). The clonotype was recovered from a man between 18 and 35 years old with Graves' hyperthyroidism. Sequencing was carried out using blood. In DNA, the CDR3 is TGTGCCAGCAGCCCCAGGGAAGGGGACACTGAAGCTTTCTTT. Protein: CASSPREGDTEAFF.